These 15 T cell receptor beta chains originate from one sample sequenced in a study of shared clonotypes between healthy human individuals. CD45RO-negative, CCR7-positively selected cells formed the naive CD8 fraction, excluding terminally differentiated effector memory CD45RA+ cells. Profiling relied on immunoSEQ multiplex PCR, and the TCRdb table lists in-frame clones only, not all of them. The table lists some 2.1 million clones, approximately 94% of them singletons. Material: naive CD8+ T cells sorted from blood. The source is a man aged 18 to 29 in good health.

Concerning this clone itself: Other DNA variants within this sample encode the same CDR3. J is TRBJ2-7 and V is TRBV4-3, with 7 nucleotides matching TRBD2. V was clipped by 0 bases and J by 7 bases; unmatched bases: 3. The CDR3 totals 13 residues. Germline loops: CDR1 LGHNA, CDR2 YSLEER. In DNA, the CDR3 is TGCGCCAGCAGCCAAGATCTGGGAGGGGAGCAGTACTTC. It codes for CASSQDLGGEQYF.

The V gene is TRBV7-9, the J gene TRBJ1-3, with D unclear. In germline, CDR1 is SEHNR, CDR2 FQNEAQ (reference sequence). This CDR3 contains 15 residues. V lost 5 bases and J 2 bases, leaving 13 bases between the germline ends. DNA for the CDR3: TGTGCCAGCAGCAGGAAGGACGGACCTGGAAACACCATATATTTT. Protein product: CASSRKDGPGNTIYF.

In the case of this clone: Additional DNA sequences in this sample encode the identical CDR3. The V and J genes are TRBV30 and TRBJ2-3; 10 positions match TRBD2. The germline CDR1 and CDR2 sequences are GTSNPN and SVGIG (reference sequence). The V gene end was trimmed by 2 bases and the J gene end by 0 bases; junction bases not matched to a gene: 2. The CDR3 is 15 residues long. In nucleotides, the CDR3 is TGTGCCTGGAGTAGCGGGGGGGCGAGCACAGATACGCAGTATTTT. Translating it yields CAWSSGGASTDTQYF.

The genes are TRBV5-1 and TRBJ2-1, with D uncertain. From germline, CDR1 is SGHRS and CDR2 YFSETQ. The CDR3 length is 15 residues. V dropped 0 bases and J dropped 8 bases, with 15 bases sitting between them. The CDR3 DNA sequence: TGCGCCAGCAGCTTGGCCGCTCAGCCCGGCGATGAGCAGTTCTTC. It specifies CASSLAAQPGDEQFF.

This clone was counted once. This rearrangement joins TRBV9 to TRBJ2-5; 7 positions match TRBD1. Germline trimming cut 2 bases from V and 4 bases from J; bases unmatched to any gene: 8. The germline CDR1 and CDR2 sequences are SGDLS and YYNGEE. This CDR3 contains 15 residues. CDR3 amino acids: CASSVYDRAAETQYF. The CDR3 DNA sequence: TGTGCCAGCAGCGTCTACGACAGGGCGGCAGAGACCCAGTACTTC.

This clone is a singleton in its sample. The genes are TRBV4-2 and TRBJ2-7; 12 positions match TRBD2. Per germline, CDR1 LGHNA and CDR2 YNFKEQ. This CDR3 has 17 amino acids. V lost 0 bases, J lost 6 bases, and 9 bases stayed unmatched. CDR3 sequence: CASSQDASGGARAEQYF. For the CDR3, the DNA is TGTGCCAGCAGCCAAGATGCTAGCGGGGGGGCCCGTGCCGAGCAGTACTTC.

This rearrangement joins TRBV4-3 to TRBJ2-1, with 7 nucleotides matching TRBD2. CDR3 length: 16 amino acids. From germline, CDR1 is LGHNA and CDR2 YSLEER. Unmatched junction bases numbered 4, after V lost 0 bases and J lost 2 bases. The CDR3 DNA reads TGCGCCAGCAGCCAAGAGGCGGGAGAACCCTACAATGAGCAGTTCTTC. As protein: CASSQEAGEPYNEQFF.

This sequence joins TRBV7-2 and TRBJ2-5, with 9 positions matching TRBD2. Per germline, CDR1 SGHTA and CDR2 FQGNSA. J was trimmed by 2 bases and V by 5 bases; bases with no gene match: 3. CDR3 length equals 14 residues. CDR3 in DNA: TGTGCCAGCAGCAGACTAGCGGAACAAGAGACCCAGTACTTC. It translates to CASSRLAEQETQYF.

The V gene is TRBV6-5, the J gene TRBJ1-3, with 7 bases matching TRBD1. This CDR3 contains 13 residues. Germline CDR1 reads MNHEY; CDR2 reads SVGAGI. Trimming cost V 7 bases and J 3 bases; bases outside gene matches: 3. The CDR3 DNA sequence: TGTGCCAGCACCTCAGGGGGTGGAAACACCATATATTTT. It encodes CASTSGGGNTIYF.

This rearrangement joins TRBV4-1 to TRBJ2-7; TRBD2 matches at 13 bases. The J segment lost 12 bases and the V segment lost 3 bases, leaving 14 bases of the junction unmatched. The V gene's germline CDR1 is MGHRA and CDR2 YSYEKL. The CDR3 runs to 16 residues. The CDR3 sequence: CASSHPGLAGAPTGYF. The CDR3 DNA reads TGCGCCAGCAGCCACCCAGGACTAGCGGGGGCCCCTACCGGGTACTTC.

The gene calls are TRBV23-1 and TRBJ2-7, with TRBD2 matching 7 bases. TRBV23-1 is known as an ORF, though its function is uncertain. V was clipped by 0 bases and J by 4 bases; unmatched bases: 15. The CDR3 is 18 amino acids. The chain's CDR3 is CASSQSGLHWGGKYEQYF. In DNA form, the CDR3 reads TGCGCCAGCAGTCAATCTGGCCTTCATTGGGGAGGGAAGTACGAGCAGTACTTC.

The chain recombines TRBV5-3 with TRBJ1-5, with 9 nucleotides matching TRBD1. TRBV5-3 is noted as an ORF with a role that remains uncertain. The CDR3 covers 17 residues. Losses at the gene ends were 4 bases for V and 4 bases for J; bases not matched to a gene: 12. CDR3 sequence (DNA): TGTGCCAGAAGCCAGTTCCCACGACAGGGGGGGAATCAGCCCCAGCATTTT. This sequence encodes CARSQFPRQGGNQPQHF.

The gene calls are TRBV2 and TRBJ2-5, with D unclear. Trimming left V 4 bases short and J 1 base short, with 7 bases between. Germline values: CDR1 SNHLY, CDR2 FYNNEI. This CDR3 has 13 residues. The CDR3 DNA follows: TGTGCCAGCAGTGGTCCCTCCCAAGAGACCCAGTACTTC. Translation: CASSGPSQETQYF.

This clone was detected only once. The chain employs TRBV5-6 and TRBJ1-1; D remains ambiguous. Germline V gene lookup returns CDR1 SGHDT and CDR2 YYEEEE. Trimming stripped 3 bases from V and 0 bases from J, with 6 bases between. The CDR3 covers 13 residues. The CDR3 here is CASSSTLNTEAFF. In nucleotides, the CDR3 is TGTGCCAGCAGCTCTACACTGAACACTGAAGCTTTCTTT.

As concerns this clone: The same CDR3 also results from other DNA sequences found in this sample. V gene TRBV27 combines with J gene TRBJ1-5, with 7 bases matching TRBD1. With 6 bases clipped from V and 5 bases from J, the junction kept 1 base outside the gene matches. The CDR3 extends over 12 amino acids. The V gene's germline CDR1 is MNHEY and CDR2 SMNVEV (reference sequence). This CDR3 is CASSQGDQPQHF. DNA of the CDR3: TGTGCCAGCAGCCAGGGGGATCAGCCCCAGCATTTT.